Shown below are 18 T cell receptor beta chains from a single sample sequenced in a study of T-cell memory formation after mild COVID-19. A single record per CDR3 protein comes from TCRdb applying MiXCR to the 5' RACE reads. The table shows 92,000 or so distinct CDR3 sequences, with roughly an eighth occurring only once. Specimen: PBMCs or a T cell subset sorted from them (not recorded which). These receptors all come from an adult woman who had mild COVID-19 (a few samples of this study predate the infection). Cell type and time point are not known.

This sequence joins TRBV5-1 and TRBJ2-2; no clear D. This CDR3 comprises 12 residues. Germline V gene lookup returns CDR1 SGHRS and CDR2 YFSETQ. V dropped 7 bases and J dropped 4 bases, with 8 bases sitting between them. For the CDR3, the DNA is TGCGCCAGCGAACTGGGCACCGGGGAGCTGTTTTTT. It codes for CASELGTGELFF.

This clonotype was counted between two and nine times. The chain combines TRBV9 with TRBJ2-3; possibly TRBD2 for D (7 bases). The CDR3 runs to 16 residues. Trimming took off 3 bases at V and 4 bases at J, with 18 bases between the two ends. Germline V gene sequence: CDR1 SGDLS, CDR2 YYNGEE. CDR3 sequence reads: CASSARGARTPDTQYF. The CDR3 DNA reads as TGTGCCAGCAGCGCCCGGGGGGCCAGGACCCCAGATACGCAGTATTTT.

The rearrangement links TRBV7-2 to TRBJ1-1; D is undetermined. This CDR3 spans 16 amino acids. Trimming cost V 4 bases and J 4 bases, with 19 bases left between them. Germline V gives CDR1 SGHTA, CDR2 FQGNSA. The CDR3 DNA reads TGTGCCAGCAGCTCGGCGGCATATGGGGAGGGCACTGAAGCTTTCTTT. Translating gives CASSSAAYGEGTEAFF.

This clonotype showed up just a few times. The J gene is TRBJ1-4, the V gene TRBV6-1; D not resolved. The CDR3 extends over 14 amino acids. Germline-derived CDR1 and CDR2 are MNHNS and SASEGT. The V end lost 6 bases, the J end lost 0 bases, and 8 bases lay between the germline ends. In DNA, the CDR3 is TGTGCCAGCAGGATTCCCGCAACTAATGAAAAACTGTTTTTT. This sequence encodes CASRIPATNEKLFF.

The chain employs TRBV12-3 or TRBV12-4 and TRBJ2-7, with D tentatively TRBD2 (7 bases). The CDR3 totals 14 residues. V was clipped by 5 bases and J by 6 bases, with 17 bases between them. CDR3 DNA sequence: TGTGCCAGCAGTCCCCGCGTGGGGGGGCTCGAGCAGTACTTC. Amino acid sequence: CASSPRVGGLEQYF.

The CDR3, as DNA: TGCAGCGTCGTACCGGGACAGATTTCCACAGATACGCAGTATTTT. It translates to CSVVPGQISTDTQYF. The J gene is TRBJ2-3, the V gene TRBV29-1, with 7 bases that match TRBD1. V dropped 6 bases and J dropped 2; count of bases not matched to a gene: 11. The CDR3 runs to 15 residues. CDR1 SQVTM and CDR2 ANQGSEA come from the germline V gene.

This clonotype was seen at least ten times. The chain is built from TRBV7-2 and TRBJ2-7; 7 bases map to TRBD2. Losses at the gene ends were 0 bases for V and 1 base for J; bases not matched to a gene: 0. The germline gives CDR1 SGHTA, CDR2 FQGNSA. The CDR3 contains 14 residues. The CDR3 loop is CASSLAGGSYEQYF. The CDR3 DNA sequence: TGTGCCAGCAGCTTAGCGGGAGGGTCCTACGAGCAGTACTTC.

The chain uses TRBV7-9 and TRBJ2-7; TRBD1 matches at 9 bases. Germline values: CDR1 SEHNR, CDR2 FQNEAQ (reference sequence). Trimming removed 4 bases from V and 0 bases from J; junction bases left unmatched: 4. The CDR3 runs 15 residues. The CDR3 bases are TGTGCCAGCAGCTCTCCGGACAGGGGCTCCTACGAGCAGTACTTC. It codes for CASSSPDRGSYEQYF.

The CDR3 nucleotides read TGTGCCAGCAGCTTGCGTCCGGGAGTGACCCAGGGGAAGCAGTTCTTC. Protein sequence: CASSLRPGVTQGKQFF. The chain carries TRBV5-5 and TRBJ2-1; D possibly matches TRBD1 or TRBD2 (6 bases each). Germline V gene sequence: CDR1 SGHKS, CDR2 YYEKEE (reference sequence). Trimming took 1 base from V and 11 from J, leaving 22 bases between them. The CDR3 is made up of 16 amino acids.

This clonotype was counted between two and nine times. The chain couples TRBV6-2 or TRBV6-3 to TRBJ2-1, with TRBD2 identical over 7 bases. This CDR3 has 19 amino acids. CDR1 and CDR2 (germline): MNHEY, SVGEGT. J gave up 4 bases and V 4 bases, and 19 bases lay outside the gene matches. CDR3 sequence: CASSFKWEGIPAIYNEQFF. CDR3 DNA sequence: TGTGCCAGCAGTTTTAAGTGGGAGGGGATCCCCGCCATATACAATGAGCAGTTCTTC.

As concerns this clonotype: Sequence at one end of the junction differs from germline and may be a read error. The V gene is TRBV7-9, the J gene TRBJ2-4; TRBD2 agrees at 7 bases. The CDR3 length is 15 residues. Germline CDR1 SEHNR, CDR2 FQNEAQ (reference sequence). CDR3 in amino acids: CSSSFQREAKNIQYF. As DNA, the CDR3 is TGTTCCAGCAGCTTTCAGCGGGAAGCCAAAAACATTCAGTACTTC.

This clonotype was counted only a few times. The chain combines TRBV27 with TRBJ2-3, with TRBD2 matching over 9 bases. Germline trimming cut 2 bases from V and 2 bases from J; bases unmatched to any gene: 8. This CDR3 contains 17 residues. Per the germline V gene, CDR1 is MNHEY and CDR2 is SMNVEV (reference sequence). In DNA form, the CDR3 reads TGTGCCAGCAGTTTACTAGGTAGCGGGGGCTCCACAGATACGCAGTATTTT. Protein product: CASSLLGSGGSTDTQYF.

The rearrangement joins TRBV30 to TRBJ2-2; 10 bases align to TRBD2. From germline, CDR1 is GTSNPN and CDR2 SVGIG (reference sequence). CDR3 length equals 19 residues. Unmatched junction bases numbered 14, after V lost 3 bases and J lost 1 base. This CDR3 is CAWSHAAGGLHLNTGELFF. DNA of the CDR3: TGTGCCTGGAGCCACGCAGCGGGAGGGCTCCATCTGAACACCGGGGAGCTGTTTTTT.

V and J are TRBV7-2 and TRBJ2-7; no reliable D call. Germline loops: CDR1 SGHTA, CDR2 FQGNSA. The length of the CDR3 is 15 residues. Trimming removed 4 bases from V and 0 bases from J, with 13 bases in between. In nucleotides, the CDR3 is TGTGCCAGCAGCTCCCTTGGACCCAGCTCCTACGAGCAGTACTTC. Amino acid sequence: CASSSLGPSSYEQYF.

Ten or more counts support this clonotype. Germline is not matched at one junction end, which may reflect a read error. CDR3 amino acids: CSIEDSETSYNEQFF. The CDR3 nucleotides read TGCAGCATTGAGGACTCTGAGACGAGTTACAATGAGCAGTTCTTC. The chain uses TRBV29-1 and TRBJ2-1; possibly TRBD2 for D (5 bases). The CDR3 contains 15 residues. Per germline, CDR1 SQVTM and CDR2 ANQGSEA.

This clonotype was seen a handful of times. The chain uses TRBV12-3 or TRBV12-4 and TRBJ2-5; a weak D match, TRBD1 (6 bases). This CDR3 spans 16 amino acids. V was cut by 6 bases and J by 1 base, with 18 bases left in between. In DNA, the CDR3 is TGTGCCAGCAGCACAGGGCCTGACCTACCCCAAGAGACCCAGTACTTC. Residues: CASSTGPDLPQETQYF.

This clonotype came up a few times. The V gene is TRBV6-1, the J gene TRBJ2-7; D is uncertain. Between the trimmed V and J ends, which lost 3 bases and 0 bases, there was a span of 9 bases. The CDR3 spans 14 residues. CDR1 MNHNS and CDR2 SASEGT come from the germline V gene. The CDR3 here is CASSDTESSYEQYF. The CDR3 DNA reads TGTGCCAGCAGTGACACGGAGAGCTCCTACGAGCAGTACTTC.

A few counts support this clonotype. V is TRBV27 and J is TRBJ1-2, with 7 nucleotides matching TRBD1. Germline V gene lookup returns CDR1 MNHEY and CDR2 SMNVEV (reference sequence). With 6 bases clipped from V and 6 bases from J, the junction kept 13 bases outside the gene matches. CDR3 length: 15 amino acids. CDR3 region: CASRLRLGTVHGYTF. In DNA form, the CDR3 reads TGTGCCAGCAGACTACGACTTGGGACAGTTCATGGCTACACCTTC.